This TCR beta chain was profiled in a study of Ad26.COV2.S vaccination and SARS-CoV-2 variants. At the level of the study: The donor was enrolled in the Ad26.COV2.S arm of the COV1001 trial.

TCRdb's table, derived via immunoSEQ multiplex PCR, lists solely in-frame clones and lacks some. The data contain about 350,000 clones, 80% to 90% of them singletons. Findings and caveats of the study: Reported findings describe substantial breadth in spike-specific CD8+ and CD4+ T cell responses following vaccination.

The CDR3 has 14 residues. Trimming cost V 7 bases and J 5 bases; bases outside gene matches: 6. The germline gives CDR1 WSHSY, CDR2 SAAADI. Concerning this clone: What it binds is not known.

The treatment is: some 19 received Ad26.COV2.S at low or high dose, single or two shots; several received placebo; per-sample allocation not given. The samples date from day 63 after the first vaccine or placebo injection. The sample in question was peripheral blood, obtained in a trial of Ad26.COV2.S vaccine versus placebo. This sequence was found in a person between 18 and 59 years old who received the Ad26.COV2.S COVID-19 vaccine or a placebo. This chain links TRBV10-2 with TRBJ2-1, with 9 bases that match TRBD2. CDR3 sequence reads: CASTQAGGDNEQFF. In DNA, the CDR3 is TGCGCCAGCACCCAAGCGGGAGGAGACAATGAGCAGTTCTTC.